These 29 T cell receptor beta chains share one sample of origin, sequenced in a study of blood T cell repertoires in COVID-19. Measured with immunoSEQ multiplex PCR; TCRdb has only the in-frame clones, and not every one. This sample has around 260,000 clones, with more than 85% found just once. Material for sequencing was peripheral blood. The receptors were sampled from a person under 30 with COVID-19, enrolled during active disease.

The chain combines TRBV7-2 with TRBJ1-5, with 8 positions matching TRBD1. The V gene's germline CDR1 is SGHTA and CDR2 FQGNSA. The J segment lost 4 bases and the V segment lost 6 bases, leaving 5 bases of the junction unmatched. This CDR3 contains 14 residues. CDR3 residues: CASRSRQGNQPQHF. The CDR3 DNA reads as TGTGCCAGCAGGTCTCGACAGGGGAATCAGCCCCAGCATTTT.

This clone was counted only a few times. This rearrangement joins TRBV10-3 to TRBJ2-5, with 7 bases aligning to TRBD1. Germline V gives CDR1 ENHRY, CDR2 SYGVKD. V shed 6 bases and J 3 bases; nucleotides not matched to a gene: 1. The length of the CDR3 is 12 residues. CDR3 loop: CAISGQEETQYF. For the CDR3, the DNA is TGTGCCATCAGCGGACAGGAAGAGACCCAGTACTTC.

The chain carries TRBV11-2 and TRBJ1-4; D not resolved. This CDR3 has 15 residues. Germline CDR1 reads SGHAT; CDR2 reads FQNNGV. V lost 5 bases and J lost 1, with 11 bases in between. CDR3: CASSPHTLTNEKLFF. In nucleotides, the CDR3 is TGTGCCAGCAGCCCCCACACGCTAACTAATGAAAAACTGTTTTTT. Full variable domain (outside the CDR3, taken from reference TRBV11-2 and TRBJ1-4): EAGVAQSPRYKIIEKRQSVAFWCNPISGHATLYWYQQILGQGPKLLIQFQNNGVVDDSQLPKDRFSAERLKGVDSTLKIQPAKLEDSAVYLCASSPHTLTNEKLFFGSGTQLSVL.

The chain recombines TRBV2 with TRBJ2-2, with 8 positions matching TRBD2. This CDR3 spans 14 amino acids. The trim removed 8 bases at V and 0 bases at J, leaving 2 bases unmatched. The germline V gene encodes CDR1 SNHLY and CDR2 FYNNEI. The CDR3 is CASRGGSNTGELFF. The CDR3 nucleotides are TGTGCCAGCCGGGGGGGCTCGAACACCGGGGAGCTGTTTTTT. Combining the CDR3 with reference TRBV2 and TRBJ2-2 gives the whole variable domain EPEVTQTPSHQVTQMGQEVILRCVPISNHLYFYWYRQILGQKVEFLVSFYNNEISEKSEIFDDQFSVERPDGSNFTLKIRSTKLEDSAMYFCASRGGSNTGELFFGEGSRLTVL.

The chain links TRBV6-5 to TRBJ1-3, with 7 bases matching TRBD1. Germline trimming cut 2 bases from V and 4 bases from J; bases unmatched to any gene: 8. The CDR3 is 16 residues long. CDR1 and CDR2 (germline): MNHEY, SVGAGI. The CDR3, as DNA: TGTGCCAGCAGTTACACTCCGACAGGGAACGGAAACACCATATATTTT. Translating gives CASSYTPTGNGNTIYF.

The CDR3 nucleotides read TGTGCCAGCAGCACACGAAACCAGTTGGCAAACACCATATATTTT. It translates to CASSTRNQLANTIYF. The V gene is TRBV13, the J gene TRBJ1-3, with D hard to call. Germline CDR1 and CDR2: PRHDT and FYEKMQ (reference sequence). This CDR3 contains 15 residues. The V end was cut by 5 bases, the J end by 6 bases, with 17 bases between.

The V call is TRBV10-3, the J call TRBJ2-7, with D unresolved. The CDR3 is 13 amino acids. Germline CDR1 is ENHRY and CDR2 is SYGVKD. V gave up 4 bases and J gave up 4 bases, with 11 bases separating them. The CDR3 coding sequence is TGTGCCATCAGTGGTCTGGCCGCTTACGAGCAGTACTTC. Encoded protein: CAISGLAAYEQYF.

The chain carries TRBV5-5 and TRBJ2-7; D may be TRBD1 (5 bases). Germline lookup yields CDR1 SGHKS and CDR2 YYEKEE (reference sequence). CDR3 length: 16 residues. V was trimmed by 4 bases and J by 0 bases, leaving 17 bases between them. CDR3 sequence: CASSVRQTPYSYEQYF. CDR3 nucleotide sequence: TGTGCCAGCAGCGTAAGACAGACCCCATACTCCTACGAGCAGTACTTC.

The gene calls are TRBV6-4 and TRBJ2-1; 9 nucleotides match TRBD2. Germline CDR1 MRHNA, CDR2 SNTAGT. The CDR3 spans 13 residues. The V gene end was trimmed by 6 bases and the J gene end by 13 bases; junction bases not matched to a gene: 10. The CDR3 nucleotides are TGTGCCAGCAGCGTAACGCTAGCGGGGTCTCAGTTCTTC. Its protein is CASSVTLAGSQFF.

The genes are TRBV28 and TRBJ2-2; a weak D match, TRBD2 (6 bases). CDR1 and CDR2 from the germline V gene are MDHEN and SYDVKM. The CDR3 totals 15 residues. The V end was cut by 6 bases, the J end by 0 bases, with 11 bases between. The CDR3 DNA sequence: TGTGCCAGCAGCGACGGCGGGACGAACACCGGGGAGCTGTTTTTT. Its translation: CASSDGGTNTGELFF.

The CDR3 here is CASSFQGGQPQHF. The DNA of the CDR3 is TGTGCCAGCAGCTTTCAGGGAGGCCAGCCCCAGCATTTT. V and J are TRBV5-5 and TRBJ1-5; possible D gene TRBD1, 5 bases. The V gene's germline CDR1 is SGHKS and CDR2 YYEKEE (reference sequence). The CDR3 is 13 residues long. V was clipped by 2 bases and J by 7 bases, with 10 bases between them.

The rearrangement uses TRBV6-2 or TRBV6-3 and TRBJ2-2; 9 nucleotides match TRBD2. The V and J ends lost 5 bases and 5 bases, in that order; junction bases with no gene match: 0. Germline V CDR1 and CDR2: MNHEY, SVGEGT. CDR3 size: 13 residues. CDR3 protein: CASSLAGTGELFF. The CDR3 nucleotides are TGTGCCAGCAGTCTAGCGGGGACCGGGGAGCTGTTTTTT.

The rearrangement joins TRBV7-2 to TRBJ1-3; maybe TRBD1 (6 bases). Trimming took 5 bases from V and 1 from J, leaving 12 bases between them. Looked up from germline, CDR1 is SGHTA and CDR2 is FQGNSA. There are 15 residues in the CDR3. CDR3 amino acids: CASSPLQGSGNTIYF. The CDR3 DNA follows: TGTGCCAGCAGCCCGCTACAGGGATCTGGAAACACCATATATTTT.

CDR3: CASSQTGTPSYNEQFF. In DNA, the CDR3 is TGTGCCAGCAGCCAAACCGGGACTCCCTCCTACAATGAGCAGTTCTTC. V is TRBV3-1 (or the pseudogene TRBV3-2) and J is TRBJ2-1; tentatively, D is TRBD2 (6 bases). Deletions cut 2 bases from V and 0 bases from J, with 11 bases between. Germline V gives CDR1 LGHDT, CDR2 YNNKEL (reference sequence). The CDR3 is 16 amino acids.

The V and J genes are TRBV13 and TRBJ2-1; 11 positions agree with TRBD2. The V gene end was trimmed by 0 bases and the J gene end by 9 bases; junction bases not matched to a gene: 13. This CDR3 has 18 amino acids. Germline loops: CDR1 PRHDT, CDR2 FYEKMQ (reference sequence). The CDR3 DNA is TGTGCCAGCAGCTTAGGGAGGGGTGCTAGCGGGAGGTTCGGTGAGCAGTTCTTC. This sequence encodes CASSLGRGASGRFGEQFF.

CDR3 nucleotides: TGTGCCAGCAGCTCTTTTGTGCCGGGTGGGGAGACCCAGTACTTC. It codes for CASSSFVPGGETQYF. The V gene is TRBV7-9, the J gene TRBJ2-5; D gene ambiguous. V shed 4 bases and J shed 5 bases, with 17 bases lying between them. The germline gives CDR1 SEHNR, CDR2 FQNEAQ (reference sequence). CDR3 length equals 15 residues.

This clone was recorded once. DNA of the CDR3: TGCGCCAGCAGCCAACTAGCGGGGGGACACGGCGAGCAGTACTTC. Translated: CASSQLAGGHGEQYF. The gene calls are TRBV4-1 and TRBJ2-7, with 11 bases identical to TRBD2. Germline CDR1 MGHRA, CDR2 YSYEKL. This CDR3 region has 15 residues. V dropped 2 bases and J dropped 6; count of bases not matched to a gene: 6.

The chain recombines TRBV6-6 with TRBJ1-3; D possibly corresponds to TRBD1 (5 bases). The CDR3 consists of 16 residues. The germline V gene has CDR1 MNHNY and CDR2 SVGAGI (reference sequence). Trimming pared 4 bases from V and 1 base from J, leaving 14 bases between. CDR3 sequence: CASSSIWGDSGNTIYF. The DNA of the CDR3 is TGTGCCAGCAGTTCGATCTGGGGGGATTCTGGAAACACCATATATTTT.

This clone has a single count. The chain uses TRBV12-3 or TRBV12-4 and TRBJ1-2, with 11 bases that match TRBD1. V lost 5 bases and J lost 6; bases outside the gene matches: 2. CDR3 length: 13 residues. The CDR3 DNA reads TGTGCCAGCAGTCGGACAGGGGGCGATGGCTACACCTTC. Its protein product is CASSRTGGDGYTF.

The chain has TRBV10-3 and TRBJ2-7; the D gene is possibly TRBD1 (5 bases). V lost 4 bases and J 3 bases, leaving 13 bases between the germline ends. Germline loops: CDR1 ENHRY, CDR2 SYGVKD. The CDR3 has 14 residues. The CDR3, as DNA: TGTGCCATCAGTGTCACGGACAAGAACTACGAGCAGTACTTC. Translating gives CAISVTDKNYEQYF.

This chain joins TRBV6-9 and TRBJ2-4, with TRBD2 matching over 7 bases. The CDR3 has 17 residues. CDR1 and CDR2 (germline): MNHGY, SVAAGI. Unmatched junction bases numbered 16, after V lost 4 bases and J lost 7 bases. The DNA for the CDR3 is TGTGCCAGCAGTTTGCCGATCGTGGGAGGGCCGGGTAACATTCAGTACTTC. The encoded protein is CASSLPIVGGPGNIQYF.

The chain has TRBV6-2 or TRBV6-3 and TRBJ2-1, with 13 bases that match TRBD2. CDR3 length equals 15 residues. V shed 5 bases, J shed 6 bases, and the junction held 4 bases outside the gene matches. Germline V gives CDR1 MNHEY, CDR2 SVGEGT. Here the CDR3 DNA reads TGTGCCAGCAGTACGGGACTAGCGGGGCGCAATGAGCAGTTCTTC. Its protein is CASSTGLAGRNEQFF.

This sequence joins TRBV7-9 and TRBJ2-7; 7 bases line up with TRBD1. Germline values: CDR1 SEHNR, CDR2 FQNEAQ (reference sequence). This CDR3 has 12 residues. V dropped 3 bases and J dropped 7; count of bases not matched to a gene: 3. CDR3 bases: TGTGCCAGCAGCTTGGGACAGCAAGAGCAGTACTTC. Encoded protein: CASSLGQQEQYF.

The V gene is TRBV19, the J gene TRBJ2-1; TRBD1 matches at 12 bases. The CDR3 consists of 14 residues. The germline gives CDR1 LNHDA, CDR2 SQIVND (reference sequence). The V segment lost 6 bases and the J segment 9 bases; nucleotides outside the gene matches: 6. CDR3 nucleotides: TGTGCCAGTAGACCGGGACAGGGGGCCGGTGAGCAGTTCTTC. It codes for CASRPGQGAGEQFF.

The chain carries TRBV4-1 and TRBJ1-5; 7 positions agree with TRBD1. The CDR3 totals 15 residues. Trimming removed 0 bases from V and 5 bases from J; junction bases left unmatched: 4. Germline-derived CDR1 and CDR2 are MGHRA and YSYEKL. The CDR3 nucleotides read TGCGCCAGCAGCCAAGATCCCCAGGGGGATCAGCCCCAGCATTTT. Translated, it gives CASSQDPQGDQPQHF.

The V call is TRBV4-1, the J call TRBJ2-5; 9 nucleotides match TRBD1. The CDR3 is 16 residues long. V dropped 3 bases and J dropped 5; count of bases not matched to a gene: 10. In germline, CDR1 is MGHRA, CDR2 YSYEKL. Here the CDR3 DNA reads TGCGCCAGCAGCCACGACCAGGGACAGGGATATGAGACCCAGTACTTC. It encodes CASSHDQGQGYETQYF.

The chain links TRBV4-2 to TRBJ2-5; the match to TRBD1 covers 8 bases. The length of the CDR3 is 13 residues. The V gene's germline CDR1 is LGHNA and CDR2 YNFKEQ. Trimming removed 4 bases from V and 2 bases from J; junction bases left unmatched: 0. CDR3 in DNA: TGTGCCAGCAGCCGGGACAGGCAAGAGACCCAGTACTTC. Protein: CASSRDRQETQYF.

The chain couples TRBV4-1 to TRBJ2-7, with a possible D match to TRBD2 (6 bases). CDR3 length: 14 residues. Germline CDR1 and CDR2: MGHRA and YSYEKL. V was trimmed by 4 bases and J by 5 bases, leaving 15 bases between them. The CDR3 spells CASSPGILAHEQYF. The DNA for the CDR3 is TGCGCCAGCAGCCCCGGCATACTAGCCCACGAGCAGTACTTC.

The genes are TRBV5-1 and TRBJ2-3, with 8 bases matching TRBD2. V trimming: 1 base; J trimming: 4 bases; junction bases outside the gene matches: 8. The CDR3 contains 16 residues. Looked up from germline, CDR1 is SGHRS and CDR2 is YFSETQ. The CDR3 DNA reads as TGCGCCAGCAGCTTGTCCGGGGGGGACTGGGCAGATACGCAGTATTTT. As protein: CASSLSGGDWADTQYF.